Listed here are 21 T cell receptor beta chains from one sample, sequenced in a study of untreated major depressive disorder. Assay: immunoSEQ multiplex PCR; the TCRdb copy retains only in-frame clones and omits some. Among more than 20,000 clones, around 93% were seen once, and the ten largest hold around 0.3%. The material sequenced was CD4+ T cells from PBMCs. The receptors stem from a man aged 30 to 39 in good health.

The V and J genes are TRBV7-9 and TRBJ2-2; D call uncertain. In germline, CDR1 is SEHNR, CDR2 FQNEAQ (reference sequence). V was shortened by 5 bases and J by 7 bases, with 14 bases between the two germline ends. CDR3 length: 14 amino acids. Here the CDR3 DNA reads TGTGCCAGCAGCATGCAGGTGGACGACGGGGAGCTGTTTTTT. It codes for CASSMQVDDGELFF.

V is TRBV9 and J is TRBJ2-7; D unresolved. Germline V CDR1 and CDR2: SGDLS, YYNGEE. The germline V and J ends were trimmed by 0 bases and 6 bases, with 10 bases remaining between them. This CDR3 is built from 13 residues. The CDR3 region is CASSVGGPAEQYF. CDR3 bases: TGTGCCAGCAGCGTAGGGGGTCCTGCCGAGCAGTACTTC.

The chain carries TRBV6-6 and TRBJ2-5, with a possible D match to TRBD1 (6 bases). The CDR3 totals 16 residues. The V end was cut by 7 bases, the J end by 1 base, with 19 bases between. Germline CDR1 MNHNY, CDR2 SVGAGI (reference sequence). CDR3: CASTPRRTVLQETQYF. CDR3 coding DNA: TGTGCCAGCACCCCGCGCCGGACAGTACTCCAAGAGACCCAGTACTTC.

The rearrangement uses TRBV6-5 and TRBJ1-1; unclear D gene. V was clipped by 2 bases and J by 0 bases, with 10 bases between them. The CDR3 extends over 15 amino acids. The germline V gene has CDR1 MNHEY and CDR2 SVGAGI. The chain's CDR3 is CASSYRQVLNTEAFF. In DNA form, the CDR3 reads TGTGCCAGCAGTTACCGGCAGGTTTTGAACACTGAAGCTTTCTTT.

The chain joins TRBV19 to TRBJ1-2; 7 nucleotides agree with TRBD1. V shed 3 bases and J 8 bases; nucleotides not matched to a gene: 12. The CDR3 sequence is 15 residues long. Germline values: CDR1 LNHDA, CDR2 SQIVND (reference sequence). The CDR3 protein is CASSIIRDRVGGYTF. The DNA of the CDR3 is TGTGCCAGTAGTATTATCCGAGACAGGGTTGGCGGCTACACCTTC.

This chain connects TRBV7-2 to TRBJ2-2; no clear D gene. Germline V gives CDR1 SGHTA, CDR2 FQGNSA. The V and J ends lost 1 base and 3 bases respectively, with 12 bases between them. The CDR3 contains 16 residues. The CDR3 protein is CASSLVYRQDTGELFF. In DNA form, the CDR3 reads TGTGCCAGCAGCTTAGTTTACCGCCAAGACACCGGGGAGCTGTTTTTT.

The chain employs TRBV7-9 and TRBJ1-1; TRBD1 is a possible D gene (6 bases). Germline-derived CDR1 and CDR2 are SEHNR and FQNEAQ (reference sequence). This CDR3 region has 15 residues. The ends were cut back, 6 bases at V and 5 bases at J, with 19 bases in the middle. The CDR3 region has the DNA TGTGCCAGCAGGCCTAAAGACAGGTTGGGGACTGAAGCTTTCTTT. As protein: CASRPKDRLGTEAFF.

The chain employs TRBV29-1 and TRBJ2-5; no clear D gene. This CDR3 contains 13 residues. Germline CDR1 SQVTM, CDR2 ANQGSEA. V lost 0 bases and J lost 7, with 12 bases in between. For the CDR3, the DNA is TGCAGCGTTGAAGATGCCGGGTTCCGGACCCAGTACTTC. Residues: CSVEDAGFRTQYF.

This rearrangement joins TRBV28 to TRBJ2-7, with D possibly being TRBD1 (5 bases). This CDR3 is 11 amino acids long. The germline CDR1 and CDR2 sequences are MDHEN and SYDVKM. The V end was cut by 4 bases, the J end by 9 bases, with 10 bases between. CDR3: CASSSMQGQYF. The CDR3 DNA follows: TGTGCCAGCAGTTCCATGCAGGGGCAGTACTTC.

The chain links TRBV7-6 to TRBJ1-4; 12 nucleotides match TRBD1. In germline, CDR1 is SGHVS, CDR2 FNYEAQ. The CDR3 covers 16 residues. After removal of 3 bases from V and 10 bases from J, the junction contained 9 bases not matched to a gene. As DNA, the CDR3 is TGTGCCAGCAGCTTTGAAGGGACAGGGGGCGGGGGAAAACTGTTTTTT. It specifies CASSFEGTGGGGKLFF.

V gene TRBV18 combines with J gene TRBJ2-7; D is uncertain. V was pared by 6 bases and J by 5 bases, with 17 bases between. This CDR3 is built from 14 residues. Germline loops: CDR1 KGHSH, CDR2 LQKENI. In nucleotides, the CDR3 is TGTGCCAGCTCCCCAGGTATTGGTGGGGACGAGCAGTACTTC. Translating gives CASSPGIGGDEQYF.

The chain links TRBV10-3 to TRBJ1-2, with 9 bases lining up with TRBD1. Germline V gene data show CDR1 as ENHRY and CDR2 as SYGVKD. This CDR3 has 14 amino acids. Trimming removed 6 bases from V and 5 bases from J; junction bases left unmatched: 7. CDR3 nucleotide sequence: TGTGCCATCAGCCCGACAGGGGGTGGGTATGGCTACACCTTC. Its protein product is CAISPTGGGYGYTF.

This chain links TRBV5-6 with TRBJ1-5; D is possibly TRBD1 (5 bases). Trimming shortened V by 3 bases and J by 4 bases, and 8 bases separated the two germline ends. CDR3 length: 13 residues. Looked up from germline, CDR1 is SGHDT and CDR2 is YYEEEE. The CDR3 DNA follows: TGTGCCAGCAGCTGGGGACCTAATCAGCCCCAGCATTTT. Its protein is CASSWGPNQPQHF.

In this sample, this clone turned up once. The rearrangement joins TRBV7-3 to TRBJ1-1; 8 bases match TRBD1. The CDR3 totals 16 residues. J lost 4 bases, V lost 4 bases, and 11 bases had no gene match. Germline-derived CDR1 and CDR2 are SGHTA and FQGTGA. The CDR3 here is CASSSSRDRFGTEAFF. The DNA of the CDR3 is TGTGCCAGCAGCTCGTCCCGGGACAGGTTCGGCACTGAAGCTTTCTTT.

The V call is TRBV11-3, the J call TRBJ2-1; 11 nucleotides line up with TRBD1. This CDR3 has 16 amino acids. CDR1 is SGHNT, CDR2 YENEEA, per germline. With 5 bases clipped from V and 6 bases from J, the junction kept 9 bases outside the gene matches. The CDR3 region is CASSLKSGTGGNEQFF. As DNA, the CDR3 is TGTGCCAGCAGCCTAAAGTCTGGGACAGGGGGCAATGAGCAGTTCTTC.

This clone is a singleton in its sample. Lacking the conserved final phenylalanine or tryptophan, this CDR3 likely reflects a read error. Because the CDR3's place on the DNA is in doubt, the DNA is left out and the CDR3 is given as listed by TCRdb. The chain's CDR3 is CASSLNVGAGAMSV. The V gene is TRBV6-5, the J gene TRBJ1-2. The CDR3 totals 14 residues, both ends included. Germline CDR1 and CDR2: MNHEY and SVGAGI.

The rearrangement links TRBV7-2 to TRBJ2-7; no clear D. Germline lookup yields CDR1 SGHTA and CDR2 FQGNSA. V lost 2 bases, J lost 6 bases, and 8 bases lay in between. The CDR3 has 12 residues. The CDR3 DNA reads TGTGCCAGCAGCTTATATTTGGCCGAGCAGTACTTC. Translating it yields CASSLYLAEQYF.

The chain is built from TRBV6-5 and TRBJ2-5; TRBD1 matches 7 bases. Germline V lookup: CDR1 MNHEY, CDR2 SVGAGI. The CDR3 has 15 residues. V shed 6 bases and J 2 bases; nucleotides not matched to a gene: 9. The CDR3 DNA sequence: TGTGCCAGCAGGTCATCCGGGACAGTTCAAGAGACCCAGTACTTC. It specifies CASRSSGTVQETQYF.

The chain combines TRBV7-9 with TRBJ1-2, with 7 bases matching TRBD1. The junction had 11 bases not matched to a gene; V was cut back by 8 bases and J by 8 bases. Germline CDR1 reads SEHNR; CDR2 reads FQNEAQ (reference sequence). This CDR3 is built from 13 residues. The CDR3 loop is CASPLGTGEGYTF. DNA of the CDR3: TGTGCCAGCCCCTTAGGTACAGGGGAGGGCTACACCTTC. The full variable domain, completed using reference TRBV7-9 and TRBJ1-2, is DTGVSQNPRHKITKRGQNVTFRCDPISEHNRLYWYRQTLGQGPEFLTYFQNEAQLEKSRLLSDRFSAERPKGSFSTLEIQRTEQGDSAMYLCASPLGTGEGYTFGSGTRLTVV.

This clone was recorded only once. The rearrangement joins TRBV7-6 to TRBJ1-2; TRBD1 matches at 8 bases. This CDR3 region has 16 residues. The trim removed 5 bases at V and 0 bases at J, leaving 8 bases unmatched. CDR1 is SGHVS and CDR2 is FNYEAQ in the germline V gene. The DNA for the CDR3 is TGTGCCAGCAGCCCGAGGACAGGGAGGGCTAACTATGGCTACACCTTC. Translation gives CASSPRTGRANYGYTF.

The chain carries TRBV7-6 and TRBJ1-1; no firm D call. The V gene lost 0 bases and the J gene lost 0 bases, with 8 bases spanning the gap. The CDR3 runs to 15 residues. The V gene's germline CDR1 is SGHVS and CDR2 FNYEAQ. CDR3 sequence: CASSLAQGMNTEAFF. CDR3 bases: TGTGCCAGCAGCTTAGCGCAAGGCATGAACACTGAAGCTTTCTTT.